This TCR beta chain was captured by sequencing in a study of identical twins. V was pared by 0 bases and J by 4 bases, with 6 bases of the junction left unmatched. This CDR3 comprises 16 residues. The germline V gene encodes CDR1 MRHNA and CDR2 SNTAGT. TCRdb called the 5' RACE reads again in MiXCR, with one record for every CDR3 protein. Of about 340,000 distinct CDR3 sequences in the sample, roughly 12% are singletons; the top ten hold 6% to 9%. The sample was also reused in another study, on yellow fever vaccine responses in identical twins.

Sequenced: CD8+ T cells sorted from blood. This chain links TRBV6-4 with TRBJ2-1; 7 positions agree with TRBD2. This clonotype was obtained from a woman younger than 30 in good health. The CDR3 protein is CASSDSAGGDYNEQFF. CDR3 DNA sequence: TGTGCCAGCAGTGACTCGGCTGGGGGGGATTACAATGAGCAGTTCTTC.